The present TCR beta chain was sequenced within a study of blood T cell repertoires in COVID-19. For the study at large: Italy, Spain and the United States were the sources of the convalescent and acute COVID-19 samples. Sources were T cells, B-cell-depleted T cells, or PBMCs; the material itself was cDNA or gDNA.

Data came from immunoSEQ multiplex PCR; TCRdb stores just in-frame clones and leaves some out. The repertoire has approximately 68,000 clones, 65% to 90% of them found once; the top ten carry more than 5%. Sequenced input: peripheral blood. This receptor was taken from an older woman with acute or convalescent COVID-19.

CDR3 region: CASSLPGNTEAFF. CDR3 nucleotides: TGCGCCAGCAGCTTGCCAGGGAACACTGAAGCTTTCTTT. V is TRBV5-1 and J is TRBJ1-1, with D unresolved. Germline lookup yields CDR1 SGHRS and CDR2 YFSETQ. The CDR3 totals 13 residues. Trimming left V 1 base short and J 1 base short, with 5 bases between.